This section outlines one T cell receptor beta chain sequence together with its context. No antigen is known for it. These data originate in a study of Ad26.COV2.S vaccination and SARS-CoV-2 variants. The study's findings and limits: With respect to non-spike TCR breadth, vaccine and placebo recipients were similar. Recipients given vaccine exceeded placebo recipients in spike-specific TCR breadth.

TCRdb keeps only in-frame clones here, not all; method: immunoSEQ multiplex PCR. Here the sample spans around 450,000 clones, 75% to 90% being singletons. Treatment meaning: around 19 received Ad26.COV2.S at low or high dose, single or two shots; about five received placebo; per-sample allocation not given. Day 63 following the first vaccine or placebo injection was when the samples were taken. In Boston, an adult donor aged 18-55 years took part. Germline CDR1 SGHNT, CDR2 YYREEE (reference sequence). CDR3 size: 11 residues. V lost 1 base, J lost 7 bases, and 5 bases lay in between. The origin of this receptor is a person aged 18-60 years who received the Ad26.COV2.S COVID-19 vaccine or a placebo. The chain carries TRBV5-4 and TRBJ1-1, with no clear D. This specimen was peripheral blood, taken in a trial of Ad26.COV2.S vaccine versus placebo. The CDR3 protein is CASSLSSEAFF. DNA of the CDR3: TGTGCCAGCAGCTTGTCCAGTGAAGCTTTCTTT.